These 30 T cell receptor beta chains were sequenced from one sample in a study of identifying expanded T cells in peripheral blood. TCRdb keeps only in-frame clones here, not all; method: immunoSEQ multiplex PCR. The sample lists around 94,000 clones, approximately 84% seen once, with around 4.5% in the top ten. The specimen sequenced was blood. These receptors originate from a person between 18 and 69 years old in good health.

CDR3 in DNA: TGCGCCAGCAGCCAAGCCCGCGAGGCGGCTACCTACAATGAGCAGTTCTTC. Translation gives CASSQAREAATYNEQFF. The genes are TRBV4-3 and TRBJ2-1; D is ambiguous. The CDR3 covers 17 residues. Trimming shortened V by 1 base and J by 2 bases, and 15 bases separated the two germline ends. The germline gives CDR1 LGHNA, CDR2 YSLEER.

CDR3 region: CASRDPGQVQSPYNSPLHF. CDR3 bases: TGCGCCAGCAGAGATCCGGGACAGGTCCAAAGCCCCTATAATTCACCCCTCCACTTT. This chain links TRBV10-1 with TRBJ1-6, with 8 bases lining up with TRBD1. The length of the CDR3 is 19 residues. Germline V gene sequence: CDR1 WNHNN, CDR2 SYGVQD (reference sequence). After removal of 6 bases from V and 2 bases from J, the junction contained 15 bases not matched to a gene.

The J gene is TRBJ2-1, the V gene TRBV7-6; 7 nucleotides align to TRBD2. V lost 0 bases, J lost 0 bases, and 2 bases stayed unmatched. CDR1 is SGHVS and CDR2 is FNYEAQ in the germline V gene. The CDR3 consists of 16 residues. The CDR3 here is CASSLALADSYNEQFF. CDR3 sequence (DNA): TGTGCCAGCAGCTTAGCCCTAGCGGACTCCTACAATGAGCAGTTCTTC. Drawing the rest from reference TRBV7-6 and TRBJ2-1, the complete variable domain is GAGVSQSPRYKVTKRGQDVALRCDPISGHVSLYWYRQALGQGPEFLTYFNYEAQQDKSGLPNDRFSAERPEGSISTLTIQRTEQRDSAMYRCASSLALADSYNEQFFGPGTRLTVL.

The chain combines TRBV19 with TRBJ1-1; no firm D call. The V and J ends lost 6 bases and 1 base respectively, with 21 bases between them. Germline V gene sequence: CDR1 LNHDA, CDR2 SQIVND (reference sequence). The CDR3 sequence is 17 residues long. This CDR3 is CASSLSLLRLTNTEAFF. CDR3 in DNA: TGTGCCAGTAGCCTCTCGCTCCTCCGGCTCACGAACACTGAAGCTTTCTTT.

This clone was seen just once. The chain is built from TRBV6-1 and TRBJ1-2, with D unresolved. The germline V gene encodes CDR1 MNHNS and CDR2 SASEGT. Trimming took 8 bases from V and 5 from J, leaving 12 bases between them. This CDR3 comprises 12 residues. The CDR3 sequence: CASVSNEYGYTF. The CDR3 nucleotides are TGTGCCAGCGTATCTAACGAGTATGGCTACACCTTC.

The CDR3 sequence is CASSSLPGGGTDTQYF. CDR3 coding DNA: TGTGCCAGCAGCTCCCTTCCAGGAGGGGGGACAGATACGCAGTATTTT. V usage is TRBV11-2 and J usage is TRBJ2-3, with D perhaps being TRBD1 or TRBD2 (6 bases each). Per the germline V gene, CDR1 is SGHAT and CDR2 is FQNNGV. V was shortened by 4 bases and J by 3 bases, with 17 bases between the two germline ends. CDR3 size: 16 residues.

The gene calls are TRBV6-6 and TRBJ1-4; 7 bases fit TRBD1. Germline values: CDR1 MNHNY, CDR2 SVGAGI (reference sequence). V was pared by 8 bases and J by 8 bases, with 14 bases of the junction left unmatched. The CDR3 has 15 amino acids. CDR3 sequence reads: CASSGRDSTEEKLFF. CDR3 coding DNA: TGTGCCAGCTCGGGGAGGGACAGTACCGAAGAAAAACTGTTTTTT.

This clone was seen at least ten times. The chain uses TRBV4-3 and TRBJ2-1; unclear D gene. This CDR3 is 17 amino acids long. Looked up from germline, CDR1 is LGHNA and CDR2 is YSLEER. The V and J ends lost 4 bases and 0 bases respectively, with 16 bases between them. CDR3 nucleotides: TGCGCCAGCAGCCCCAACTGGCGGCGGAGCTCCTACAATGAGCAGTTCTTC. Translation: CASSPNWRRSSYNEQFF.

This rearrangement joins TRBV7-2 to TRBJ1-6, with 9 bases that match TRBD1. With V trimmed by 3 bases and J by 14 bases, 8 bases remained unmatched. The CDR3 contains 14 residues. The germline V gene has CDR1 SGHTA and CDR2 FQGNSA. CDR3 sequence: CASSFADRGRALHF. CDR3 DNA sequence: TGTGCCAGCAGCTTTGCGGACAGGGGTCGGGCCCTCCACTTT. The complete variable domain, with remaining parts taken from reference TRBV7-2 and TRBJ1-6, reads GAGVSQSPSNKVTEKGKDVELRCDPISGHTALYWYRQSLGQGLEFLIYFQGNSAPDKSGLPSDRFSAERTGGSVSTLTIQRTQQEDSAVYLCASSFADRGRALHFGNGTRLTVT.

The chain joins TRBV2 to TRBJ1-2; 7 positions agree with TRBD1. Per the germline V gene, CDR1 is SNHLY and CDR2 is FYNNEI. Trimming took 7 bases from V and 4 from J; bases not matched to a gene: 18. The CDR3 loop spans 17 amino acids. In DNA form, the CDR3 reads TGTGCCAGCAATTCTCCCAGGGGATGGGCAGGGGGCTATGGCTACACCTTC. This sequence encodes CASNSPRGWAGGYGYTF.

The CDR3 DNA is TGCGCCAGCAGCCAAGATCGGACTCCGGGACTAGCGGGGGGGCGACGTGAAGATACGCAGTATTTT. It is translated as CASSQDRTPGLAGGRREDTQYF. The rearrangement links TRBV4-1 to TRBJ2-3; TRBD2 aligns across 16 bases. V lost 0 bases and J lost 5; bases outside the gene matches: 17. Germline CDR1 and CDR2: MGHRA and YSYEKL. The CDR3 extends over 22 amino acids.

The chain couples TRBV5-5 to TRBJ1-1; D remains ambiguous. The CDR3 extends over 13 amino acids. Trimming took off 6 bases at V and 0 bases at J, with 9 bases between the two ends. Germline CDR1 and CDR2: SGHKS and YYEKEE (reference sequence). In nucleotides, the CDR3 is TGTGCCAGCAACAGAGGCATGAACACTGAAGCTTTCTTT. Its translation is CASNRGMNTEAFF.

The chain joins TRBV5-6 to TRBJ2-1; D gene ambiguous. V was pared by 2 bases and J by 5 bases, with 11 bases between. CDR3 length: 14 amino acids. CDR1 SGHDT and CDR2 YYEEEE come from the germline V gene. CDR3 bases: TGTGCCAGCAGCTTTAGAACAGACCACAATGAGCAGTTCTTC. As protein: CASSFRTDHNEQFF.

This sequence joins TRBV18 and TRBJ2-2; TRBD1 matches 11 bases. CDR3 length: 19 amino acids. Losses at the gene ends were 3 bases for V and 7 bases for J; bases not matched to a gene: 16. CDR1 is KGHSH and CDR2 is LQKENI in the germline V gene. CDR3: CASSPQTISGTGGSGELFF. The CDR3 region has the DNA TGTGCCAGCTCACCTCAGACCATCTCCGGGACAGGGGGTAGCGGGGAGCTGTTTTTT.

The chain joins TRBV12-5 to TRBJ1-2; no clear D gene. Germline V gene data show CDR1 as LGHNT and CDR2 as FRNRAP. Trimming removed 5 bases from V and 4 bases from J, with 14 bases in between. The CDR3 runs to 14 residues. In nucleotides, the CDR3 is TGTGCTAGTGGTCTCGACCGGGAGGCCTATGGCTACACCTTC. Encoded protein: CASGLDREAYGYTF.

The chain recombines TRBV27 with TRBJ1-5; D is uncertain. V was shortened by 0 bases and J by 3 bases, with 6 bases between the two germline ends. The CDR3 covers 14 residues. From germline, CDR1 is MNHEY and CDR2 SMNVEV (reference sequence). CDR3 sequence reads: CASSLSSYNQPQHF. CDR3 bases: TGTGCCAGCAGTTTATCCTCCTACAATCAGCCCCAGCATTTT.

The chain carries TRBV19 and TRBJ1-5; D is unresolved. The germline CDR1 and CDR2 sequences are LNHDA and SQIVND (reference sequence). This CDR3 contains 14 residues. V was clipped by 1 base and J by 9 bases, with 13 bases between them. The CDR3: CASSIVPDWRPQHF. The CDR3 DNA reads TGTGCCAGTAGTATAGTGCCCGATTGGAGGCCCCAGCATTTT. The complete variable domain, with remaining parts taken from reference TRBV19 and TRBJ1-5, reads DGGITQSPKYLFRKEGQNVTLSCEQNLNHDAMYWYRQDPGQGLRLIYYSQIVNDFQKGDIAEGYSVSREKKESFPLTVTSAQKNPTAFYLCASSIVPDWRPQHFGDGTRLSIL.

This clone was recorded only once. This chain uses TRBV30 with TRBJ1-2; 10 bases are shared with TRBD1. The germline gives CDR1 GTSNPN, CDR2 SVGIG (reference sequence). The CDR3 totals 18 residues. The trim removed 5 bases at V and 6 bases at J, leaving 21 bases unmatched. CDR3 region: CAWEGGIDRGREENGYTF. DNA for the CDR3: TGTGCCTGGGAGGGAGGAATCGACAGGGGGCGCGAAGAAAATGGCTACACCTTC.

In the case of this clone: A junction boundary mismatches the germline segment, possibly from a read error. The V and J genes are TRBV7-9 and TRBJ2-1; 7 bases agree with TRBD1. Germline V gene data show CDR1 as SEHNR and CDR2 as FQNEAQ (reference sequence). The CDR3 has 13 amino acids. This CDR3 reads CASSLGPGTAGLF. DNA of the CDR3: TGTGCCAGCAGCTTAGGCCCCGGGACAGCAGGGCTCTTC.

This chain joins TRBV11-1 and TRBJ2-1; D might be TRBD1 (6 bases). Germline V gene sequence: CDR1 SGHAT, CDR2 FQDESV (reference sequence). Trimming shortened V by 1 base and J by 7 bases, and 20 bases separated the two germline ends. The CDR3 contains 17 residues. Here the CDR3 DNA reads TGTGCCAGCAGCTTAGGTATGAGGGTGCAGGGGCGGAATGAGCAGTTCTTC. Translation gives CASSLGMRVQGRNEQFF.

This rearrangement joins TRBV11-3 to TRBJ1-1; D is unclear. Between the trimmed V and J ends, which lost 5 bases and 2 bases, there was a span of 21 bases. In germline, CDR1 is SGHNT, CDR2 YENEEA. There are 17 residues in the CDR3. The CDR3 spells CASSPPGYEGINTEAFF. The CDR3 DNA reads TGTGCCAGCAGCCCACCGGGTTATGAGGGAATCAACACTGAAGCTTTCTTT.

In its sample, this clone was seen once. The chain carries TRBV9 and TRBJ1-2; 9 bases agree with TRBD1. The V gene's germline CDR1 is SGDLS and CDR2 YYNGEE. V lost 0 bases, J lost 8 bases, and 8 bases stayed unmatched. This CDR3 is 15 amino acids long. Written as DNA, the CDR3 is TGTGCCAGCAGCGTAGCGGGACAGGGAAGACGAGGCTACACCTTC. This gives the protein CASSVAGQGRRGYTF.

The rearrangement uses TRBV5-6 and TRBJ2-1; TRBD1 might be the D (6 bases). CDR1 is SGHDT and CDR2 is YYEEEE in the germline V gene. V was pared by 1 base and J by 10 bases, with 18 bases between. The CDR3 length is 15 residues. CDR3 coding DNA: TGTGCCAGCAGCTTGATGGGACATGCAGCAGGGGAGCAGTTCTTC. It yields the protein CASSLMGHAAGEQFF.

The rearrangement links TRBV29-1 to TRBJ1-2; TRBD1 aligns across 9 bases. Trimming at V came to 7 bases and at J to 10 bases, leaving 10 bases not matched to a gene. The CDR3 loop spans 12 amino acids. Germline V gene data show CDR1 as SQVTM and CDR2 as ANQGSEA. CDR3 sequence: CSGTGEGNDYTF. The CDR3 DNA follows: TGCAGCGGGACAGGGGAAGGAAATGACTACACCTTC.

DNA of the CDR3: TGTGCCAGCACGCGGGGGTCTGGGGCCAACGTCCTGACTTTC. Amino acids: CASTRGSGANVLTF. The chain uses TRBV9 and TRBJ2-6; 7 bases line up with TRBD2. CDR1 SGDLS and CDR2 YYNGEE come from the germline V gene. The trim removed 6 bases at V and 1 base at J, leaving 1 base unmatched. CDR3 length: 14 amino acids. The full variable domain, in which reference TRBV9 and TRBJ2-6 provide the parts outside the CDR3, is DSGVTQTPKHLITATGQRVTLRCSPRSGDLSVYWYQQSLDQGLQFLIQYYNGEERAKGNILERFSAQQFPDLHSELNLSSLELGDSALYFCASTRGSGANVLTFGAGSRLTVL.

V and J are TRBV29-1 and TRBJ2-3; TRBD1 is a possible D gene (5 bases). The CDR3 sequence is 14 residues long. The germline gives CDR1 SQVTM, CDR2 ANQGSEA. V was clipped by 5 bases and J by 0 bases, with 12 bases between them. The CDR3 DNA sequence: TGCAGCGTTCGTTGGGCAGGGAGCACAGATACGCAGTATTTT. Its protein is CSVRWAGSTDTQYF.

J is TRBJ1-2 and V is TRBV29-1, with D perhaps matching TRBD1 (6 bases). Trimming pared 7 bases from V and 9 bases from J, leaving 18 bases between. Germline V gene sequence: CDR1 SQVTM, CDR2 ANQGSEA. The CDR3 has 12 amino acids. DNA of the CDR3: TGCAGCGGTGGGACACCCCAGTCTCGCTACACCTTC. Translation: CSGGTPQSRYTF.

The chain links TRBV19 to TRBJ1-2; 8 nucleotides match TRBD1. Germline lookup yields CDR1 LNHDA and CDR2 SQIVND (reference sequence). The junction had 7 bases not matched to a gene; V was cut back by 7 bases and J by 0 bases. This CDR3 is 15 amino acids long. The CDR3 sequence: CASMVGQGANYGYTF. CDR3 nucleotides: TGTGCCAGTATGGTTGGACAGGGAGCTAACTATGGCTACACCTTC. Full variable domain (missing parts from reference TRBV19 and TRBJ1-2): DGGITQSPKYLFRKEGQNVTLSCEQNLNHDAMYWYRQDPGQGLRLIYYSQIVNDFQKGDIAEGYSVSREKKESFPLTVTSAQKNPTAFYLCASMVGQGANYGYTFGSGTRLTVV.

The rearrangement links TRBV7-6 to TRBJ1-5, with D perhaps TRBD1 (5 bases). CDR1 is SGHVS and CDR2 is FNYEAQ in the germline V gene. V lost 8 bases and J lost 6, with 20 bases in between. This CDR3 contains 15 residues. CDR3 nucleotide sequence: TGTGCCAGCGTCCGTGGGAAGGGGCTGGGTCAGCCCCAGCATTTT. This sequence encodes CASVRGKGLGQPQHF. The whole variable domain, remainder taken from reference TRBV7-6 and TRBJ1-5, is GAGVSQSPRYKVTKRGQDVALRCDPISGHVSLYWYRQALGQGPEFLTYFNYEAQQDKSGLPNDRFSAERPEGSISTLTIQRTEQRDSAMYRCASVRGKGLGQPQHFGDGTRLSIL.

The chain is built from TRBV27 and TRBJ1-3; no clear D. Trimming took 3 bases from V and 4 from J, leaving 13 bases between them. In germline, CDR1 is MNHEY, CDR2 SMNVEV (reference sequence). This CDR3 has 15 amino acids. The CDR3 region is CASSLSRNPGNTIYF. CDR3 nucleotides: TGTGCCAGCAGTTTGTCCAGAAACCCCGGAAACACCATATATTTT.